Presented here are 30 T cell receptor beta chains from one specimen sequenced in a study of OX40 agonist ivuxolimab in advanced cancers. Clones were read by immunoSEQ multiplex PCR, and TCRdb kept only the in-frame ones, dropping some. The table has 74,000 or so clones, about 88% seen once. The source material was CD4+ or CD8+ T cells sorted from blood, sampled in a trial of the OX40 agonist ivuxolimab. All receptors come from an adult with an advanced solid tumor such as melanoma, head and neck, liver or kidney cancer.

CDR3 nucleotides: TGTGCCAGCAGCCGACTGATACCCCGACAGGGAAGCTATGGCTACACCTTC. Translated: CASSRLIPRQGSYGYTF. This chain uses TRBV14 with TRBJ1-2; 7 nucleotides match TRBD1. CDR1 and CDR2 from the germline V gene are SGHDN and FVKESK. CDR3 length equals 17 residues. V shed 4 bases, J shed 4 bases, and the junction held 15 bases outside the gene matches.

The chain combines TRBV5-6 with TRBJ2-2; 9 nucleotides agree with TRBD2. In germline, CDR1 is SGHDT, CDR2 YYEEEE. V was pared by 1 base and J by 3 bases, with 4 bases of the junction left unmatched. The CDR3 extends over 16 amino acids. CDR3 amino acids: CASSLLAGSDTGELFF. The CDR3, as DNA: TGTGCCAGCAGCTTGCTAGCGGGGAGTGACACCGGGGAGCTGTTTTTT. Together with reference TRBV5-6 and TRBJ2-2, the CDR3 gives the full variable domain: DAGVTQSPTHLIKTRGQQVTLRCSPKSGHDTVSWYQQALGQGPQFIFQYYEEEERQRGNFPDRFSGHQFPNYSSELNVNALLLGDSALYLCASSLLAGSDTGELFFGEGSRLTVL.

This chain uses TRBV5-4 with TRBJ2-5; tentative D call: TRBD2 (6 bases). Germline values: CDR1 SGHNT, CDR2 YYREEE (reference sequence). V was cut by 0 bases and J by 5 bases, with 17 bases left in between. The CDR3 spans 16 residues. Written as DNA, the CDR3 is TGTGCCAGCAGCTTGGCAGCAGGCGGGGTAGTGGAGACCCAGTACTTC. Encoded protein: CASSLAAGGVVETQYF.

This chain links TRBV18 with TRBJ2-6, with D possibly TRBD1 on 6 matching bases. This CDR3 has 17 residues. V dropped 3 bases and J dropped 1 base, with 13 bases sitting between them. CDR1 and CDR2 (germline): KGHSH, LQKENI. The CDR3 DNA reads as TGTGCCAGCTCACCCCCGGGACACAGTTCTGGGGCCAACGTCCTGACTTTC. Its translation: CASSPPGHSSGANVLTF.

This clone was observed a single time. The chain links TRBV27 to TRBJ1-2, with D tentatively TRBD1 (5 bases). The germline V gene encodes CDR1 MNHEY and CDR2 SMNVEV (reference sequence). The ends were cut back, 7 bases at V and 8 bases at J, with 17 bases in the middle. The CDR3 covers 13 residues. The CDR3 nucleotides are TGTGCCAGCACCACCTCCGGGACTCGAGGCTACACCTTC. It yields the protein CASTTSGTRGYTF.

The V and J genes are TRBV5-6 and TRBJ2-1; D is undetermined. Germline V gene sequence: CDR1 SGHDT, CDR2 YYEEEE. V gave up 4 bases and J gave up 2 bases, with 1 base separating them. This CDR3 comprises 11 residues. The CDR3 loop is CASSAYNEQFF. Here the CDR3 DNA reads TGTGCCAGCAGCGCCTACAATGAGCAGTTCTTC.

The V gene is TRBV12-5, the J gene TRBJ2-2; weak D call: TRBD2 (6 bases). CDR1 and CDR2 (germline): LGHNT, FRNRAP. Deletions cut 0 bases from V and 3 bases from J, with 26 bases between. The length of the CDR3 is 21 residues. In DNA form, the CDR3 reads TGTGCTAGTGGTTTGGTAAGTATTGGGCTAGCGAGAACCTCGGACACCGGGGAGCTGTTTTTT. It yields the protein CASGLVSIGLARTSDTGELFF. The full variable domain, with the rest looked up from reference TRBV12-5 and TRBJ2-2, is DARVTQTPRHKVTEMGQEVTMRCQPILGHNTVFWYRQTMMQGLELLAYFRNRAPLDDSGMPKDRFSAEMPDATLATLKIQPSEPRDSAVYFCASGLVSIGLARTSDTGELFFGEGSRLTVL.

The genes are TRBV28 and TRBJ1-4; 9 bases are a match to TRBD1. J gave up 12 bases and V 5 bases, and 16 bases lay outside the gene matches. Germline V gives CDR1 MDHEN, CDR2 SYDVKM. The CDR3 is 16 amino acids. The CDR3 protein is CASSLRTGEMTAELFF. The CDR3 DNA reads as TGTGCCAGCAGTCTCCGGACAGGGGAAATGACGGCAGAACTGTTTTTT.

The chain carries TRBV20-1 and TRBJ1-3, with D perhaps matching TRBD1 (5 bases). Between the trimmed V and J ends, which lost 3 bases and 8 bases, there was a span of 8 bases. Germline CDR1 reads DFQATT; CDR2 reads SNEGSKA (reference sequence). The CDR3 is 11 residues long. The CDR3 protein is CSASGGDTIYF. CDR3 nucleotide sequence: TGCAGTGCTAGCGGGGGAGACACCATATATTTT.

This clone was observed a few times. The chain combines TRBV10-1 with TRBJ2-7; 8 nucleotides agree with TRBD1. The V gene end was trimmed by 10 bases and the J gene end by 0 bases; junction bases not matched to a gene: 8. Looked up from germline, CDR1 is WNHNN and CDR2 is SYGVQD (reference sequence). There are 14 residues in the CDR3. The CDR3, as DNA: TGCGCCACAGCAATGGGGACAGGCTCCTACGAGCAGTACTTC. This translates into CATAMGTGSYEQYF.

The chain carries TRBV6-5 and TRBJ2-7, with D unclear. From germline, CDR1 is MNHEY and CDR2 SVGAGI. The V gene lost 2 bases and the J gene lost 1 base, with 6 bases spanning the gap. This CDR3 is built from 13 residues. The chain's CDR3 is CASSYPRSYEQYF. In DNA form, the CDR3 reads TGTGCCAGCAGTTACCCCCGATCCTACGAGCAGTACTTC.

This chain connects TRBV5-1 to TRBJ1-2, with D perhaps TRBD1 (5 bases). CDR3 length: 16 residues. Germline CDR1 reads SGHRS; CDR2 reads YFSETQ. Between the trimmed V and J ends, which lost 3 bases and 6 bases, there was a span of 21 bases. The CDR3 sequence is CASSSSGARANNGYTF. As DNA, the CDR3 is TGCGCCAGCAGCTCGTCCGGGGCCAGGGCAAACAATGGCTACACCTTC.

V gene TRBV6-6 combines with J gene TRBJ2-3, with a possible D match to TRBD2 (6 bases). The CDR3 runs to 15 residues. Germline loops: CDR1 MNHNY, CDR2 SVGAGI (reference sequence). The V gene lost 2 bases and the J gene lost 0 bases, with 9 bases spanning the gap. The CDR3, as DNA: TGTGCCAGCAGTTACGAGCGGGTCAGCACAGATACGCAGTATTTT. This translates into CASSYERVSTDTQYF.

The V call is TRBV11-1, the J call TRBJ2-2, with unresolved D. Germline loops: CDR1 SGHAT, CDR2 FQDESV (reference sequence). The CDR3 runs to 16 residues. Trimming took 5 bases from V and 1 from J, leaving 14 bases between them. The CDR3 loop reads CASSPASRLNTGELFF. Written as DNA, the CDR3 is TGTGCCAGCAGCCCGGCCAGCAGGCTGAACACCGGGGAGCTGTTTTTT.

V gene TRBV19 combines with J gene TRBJ1-3; D ambiguous. This CDR3 has 15 amino acids. V lost 4 bases, J lost 1 base, and 11 bases lay in between. The V gene's germline CDR1 is LNHDA and CDR2 SQIVND (reference sequence). The CDR3 region has the DNA TGTGCCAGTAGTACCCCGGCGCTGTCTGGAAACACCATATATTTT. Its translation is CASSTPALSGNTIYF.

J is TRBJ2-3 and V is TRBV11-3, with D possibly matching TRBD1 (6 bases). The CDR3 runs 15 residues. Germline CDR1 is SGHNT and CDR2 is YENEEA. V gave up 2 bases and J gave up 2 bases, with 11 bases separating them. CDR3 sequence reads: CASSLTGSITDTQYF. The CDR3 DNA sequence: TGTGCCAGCAGCTTAACAGGGAGCATCACAGATACGCAGTATTTT. Complete variable domain (other parts from reference TRBV11-3 and TRBJ2-3): EAGVVQSPRYKIIEKKQPVAFWCNPISGHNTLYWYLQNLGQGPELLIRYENEEAVDDSQLPKDRFSAERLKGVDSTLKIQPAELGDSAVYLCASSLTGSITDTQYFGPGTRLTVL.

The chain joins TRBV12-5 to TRBJ2-1; a weak D match, TRBD2 (6 bases). This CDR3 contains 13 residues. Per the germline V gene, CDR1 is LGHNT and CDR2 is FRNRAP. V was shortened by 1 base and J by 8 bases, with 9 bases between the two germline ends. In nucleotides, the CDR3 is TGTGCTAGTGGTTTGGCAGAGCGGGATGAGCAGTTCTTC. This sequence encodes CASGLAERDEQFF. Full variable domain (rest looked up from reference TRBV12-5 and TRBJ2-1): DARVTQTPRHKVTEMGQEVTMRCQPILGHNTVFWYRQTMMQGLELLAYFRNRAPLDDSGMPKDRFSAEMPDATLATLKIQPSEPRDSAVYFCASGLAERDEQFFGPGTRLTVL.

The rearrangement links TRBV27 to TRBJ1-4; possible D gene TRBD1, 6 bases. CDR3 length equals 15 residues. CDR1 is MNHEY, CDR2 SMNVEV, per germline (reference sequence). V was shortened by 2 bases and J by 6 bases, with 13 bases between the two germline ends. The CDR3 DNA is TGTGCCAGCAGTTTAGTGGGGGGCGCGCATGAAAAACTGTTTTTT. It codes for CASSLVGGAHEKLFF.

J is TRBJ2-7 and V is TRBV6-6; a weak D match, TRBD1 (8 bases). Trimming took 6 bases from V and 5 from J, leaving 17 bases between them. Germline CDR1 is MNHNY and CDR2 is SVGAGI (reference sequence). The CDR3 extends over 14 amino acids. The CDR3: CASRGEGQVDEQYF. CDR3 bases: TGTGCCAGCAGGGGGGAGGGACAGGTGGACGAGCAGTACTTC.

CDR3 residues: CSAAPSGRYNEQFF. The CDR3 nucleotides are TGCAGCGCCGCTCCCAGCGGGCGGTACAATGAGCAGTTCTTC. The chain carries TRBV29-1 and TRBJ2-1; D may be TRBD2 (6 bases). Germline CDR1 is SQVTM and CDR2 is ANQGSEA. Deletions cut 7 bases from V and 4 bases from J, with 17 bases between. This CDR3 region has 14 residues.

The chain recombines TRBV7-7 with TRBJ2-3, with a possible D match to TRBD1 (6 bases). Germline V gene lookup returns CDR1 SSHAT and CDR2 FNYEAQ (reference sequence). V lost 1 base and J 1 base, leaving 6 bases between the germline ends. The CDR3 is made up of 14 amino acids. The CDR3: CASSLGQGTDTQYF. CDR3 coding DNA: TGTGCCAGCAGCTTAGGACAGGGCACAGATACGCAGTATTTT.

V gene TRBV6-6 combines with J gene TRBJ2-5; TRBD1 is a possible D gene (6 bases). The V and J ends lost 7 bases and 1 base respectively, with 10 bases between them. Germline values: CDR1 MNHNY, CDR2 SVGAGI (reference sequence). The CDR3 runs to 13 residues. The CDR3 nucleotides read TGTGCCAGCACCTTGGGGGCCCAAGAGACCCAGTACTTC. Translation: CASTLGAQETQYF.

The genes are TRBV10-3 and TRBJ2-5, with D perhaps matching TRBD1 or TRBD2 (5 bases each). Per the germline V gene, CDR1 is ENHRY and CDR2 is SYGVKD. Trimming removed 5 bases at V and 5 bases at J, with 15 bases between. This CDR3 spans 14 amino acids. CDR3 in DNA: TGTGCCATCAGTCCCGGGACGGTTTTTGAGACCCAGTACTTC. Residues: CAISPGTVFETQYF.

The chain is built from TRBV10-3 and TRBJ2-3; 10 positions match TRBD2. With 6 bases clipped from V and 1 base from J, the junction kept 10 bases outside the gene matches. The germline V gene encodes CDR1 ENHRY and CDR2 SYGVKD. The CDR3 is made up of 17 amino acids. The CDR3 sequence: CAIRRTSGGRGTDTQYF. The CDR3 DNA is TGTGCCATCAGGAGGACTAGCGGAGGGAGGGGCACAGATACGCAGTATTTT.

The rearrangement links TRBV10-3 to TRBJ1-2, with no clear D. V lost 2 bases to trimming and J lost 2 bases, with 12 bases between them. CDR3 length equals 15 residues. CDR1 is ENHRY and CDR2 is SYGVKD in the germline V gene. For the CDR3, the DNA is TGTGCCATCAGTGAGGTCTTTTCGCAGAACTATGGCTACACCTTC. It yields the protein CAISEVFSQNYGYTF.

This clone was counted only a few times. V is TRBV19 and J is TRBJ1-1, with 8 bases identical to TRBD1. CDR3 length: 15 residues. The ends lost 6 bases at V and 3 bases at J; junction bases unmatched: 9. CDR1 is LNHDA, CDR2 SQIVND, per germline (reference sequence). The CDR3 nucleotides are TGTGCCAGTAGCCAAAGACAGGGGTTGGACACTGAAGCTTTCTTT. It yields the protein CASSQRQGLDTEAFF. The full variable domain, with the rest looked up from reference TRBV19 and TRBJ1-1, is DGGITQSPKYLFRKEGQNVTLSCEQNLNHDAMYWYRQDPGQGLRLIYYSQIVNDFQKGDIAEGYSVSREKKESFPLTVTSAQKNPTAFYLCASSQRQGLDTEAFFGQGTRLTVV.

The J gene is TRBJ2-1, the V gene TRBV7-2; 12 bases fit TRBD1. CDR1 is SGHTA, CDR2 FQGNSA, per germline. V was pared by 4 bases and J by 7 bases, with 5 bases of the junction left unmatched. This CDR3 comprises 15 residues. In DNA form, the CDR3 reads TGTGCCAGCAGCTCGGGACAGGGGGCAGGGAATGAGCAGTTCTTC. Its protein is CASSSGQGAGNEQFF.

V is TRBV5-6 and J is TRBJ2-7; D possibly uses TRBD1 or TRBD2 (5 bases each). CDR1 is SGHDT, CDR2 YYEEEE, per germline. V lost 2 bases and J 0 bases, leaving 12 bases between the germline ends. The CDR3 has 15 amino acids. The CDR3 region is CASSFFGASSYEQYF. CDR3 nucleotides: TGTGCCAGCAGCTTTTTCGGGGCCAGCTCCTACGAGCAGTACTTC.

A single count supports this clone. CDR3 bases: TGTGCCGTCGGGTCATCCACAGATACGCAGTATTTT. Its protein is CAVGSSTDTQYF. V and J are TRBV28 and TRBJ2-3; D not resolved. Trimming pared 11 bases from V and 2 bases from J, leaving 11 bases between. The CDR3 contains 12 residues. Germline CDR1 MDHEN, CDR2 SYDVKM. Based on the CDR3 plus reference TRBV28 and TRBJ2-3, the full variable domain is DVKVTQSSRYLVKRTGEKVFLECVQDMDHENMFWYRQDPGLGLRLIYFSYDVKMKEKGDIPEGYSVSREKKERFSLILESASTNQTSMYLCAVGSSTDTQYFGPGTRLTVL.

The J gene is TRBJ2-5, the V gene TRBV7-2; D gene ambiguous. The V end was cut by 5 bases, the J end by 4 bases, with 8 bases between. The CDR3 covers 12 residues. The germline V gene encodes CDR1 SGHTA and CDR2 FQGNSA. The DNA for the CDR3 is TGTGCCAGCAGCGTAAACAGAGAGACCCAGTACTTC. Translation gives CASSVNRETQYF.